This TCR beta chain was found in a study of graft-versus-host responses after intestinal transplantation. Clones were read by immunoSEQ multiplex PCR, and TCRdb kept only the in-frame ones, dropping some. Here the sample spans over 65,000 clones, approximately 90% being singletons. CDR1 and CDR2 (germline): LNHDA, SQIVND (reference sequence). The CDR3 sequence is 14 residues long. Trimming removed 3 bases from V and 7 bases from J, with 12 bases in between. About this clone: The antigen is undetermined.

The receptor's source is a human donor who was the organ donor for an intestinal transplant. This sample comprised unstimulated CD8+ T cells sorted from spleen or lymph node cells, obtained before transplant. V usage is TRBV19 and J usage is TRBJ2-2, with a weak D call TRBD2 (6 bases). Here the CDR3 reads CASSIPRRGGELFF. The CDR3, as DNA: TGTGCCAGTAGTATTCCCCGGAGGGGCGGGGAGCTGTTTTTT.